These 9 T cell receptor beta chains came from one sample sequenced in a study of blood T cells in healthy people across ages. With a J-beta primer mix and a sample-barcoded 5' primer, a second PCR ran about 6 to 11 cycles. TCRdb itself ran the 5' RACE reads through MiXCR, one entry per CDR3 protein. The sample shows about 730,000 distinct CDR3 sequences, around 40% of them seen only once. The sample consisted of blood. Receptor source: a woman aged 60-70 years in good health.

The V and J genes are TRBV10-3 and TRBJ2-3; D remains ambiguous. Germline assignment: CDR1 ENHRY and CDR2 SYGVKD. The CDR3 contains 13 residues. V gave up 6 bases and J gave up 6 bases, with 13 bases separating them. CDR3 region: CAISDHASDTQYF. CDR3 nucleotides: TGTGCCATCAGCGACCACGCTTCTGATACGCAGTATTTT.

This clonotype appeared a few times. The chain combines TRBV24-1 with TRBJ2-3; D is ambiguous. The CDR3 extends over 15 amino acids. Germline V gives CDR1 KGHDR, CDR2 SFDVKD. Trimming removed 5 bases from V and 4 bases from J, with 15 bases in between. The CDR3 sequence: CATSGAVDYADTQYF. The CDR3 nucleotides read TGTGCCACCAGTGGGGCAGTGGATTACGCAGATACGCAGTATTTT.

This sequence joins TRBV21-1 and TRBJ2-3; TRBD1 reflects the table's D call only, with no check against the DNA. TRBV21-1 represents a pseudogene. This CDR3 comprises 14 residues. The CDR3 region is CASSKVTGSDTQYF. The CDR3 DNA is TGTGCCAGCAGCAAAGTGACAGGGTCCGATACGCAGTATTTT.

V usage is TRBV28 and J usage is TRBJ2-1; 11 nucleotides agree with TRBD2. Per the germline V gene, CDR1 is MDHEN and CDR2 is SYDVKM. Losses at the gene ends were 5 bases for V and 6 bases for J; bases not matched to a gene: 9. The CDR3 covers 16 residues. Written as DNA, the CDR3 is TGTGCCAGCAGTACCCATAGCGGGAGGGCGATCAATGAGCAGTTCTTC. Translation gives CASSTHSGRAINEQFF.

For this clonotype: This may be a read error: a much more frequent sequence differs by one nucleotide. This sequence joins TRBV7-2 and TRBJ2-5; TRBD1 aligns across 9 bases. J was trimmed by 11 bases and V by 2 bases; bases with no gene match: 15. Germline CDR1 and CDR2: SGHTA and FQGNSA. The CDR3 totals 16 residues. The CDR3 bases are TGTGCCAGCAGCTTAAGCCGGACAGGGGTTCACAATGAGCAGTACTTC. Translated, it gives CASSLSRTGVHNEQYF.

J is TRBJ1-2 and V is TRBV4-1; 9 bases line up with TRBD1. CDR3 size: 16 residues. J gave up 2 bases and V 3 bases, and 7 bases lay outside the gene matches. CDR1 and CDR2 (germline): MGHRA, YSYEKL. The CDR3 bases are TGCGCCAGCAGCCACCACACAGGGGGCGCGAACTATGGCTACACCTTC. Translating it yields CASSHHTGGANYGYTF.

The chain has TRBV7-9 and TRBJ1-2, with D possibly TRBD1 on 6 matching bases. The CDR3 has 15 amino acids. CDR1 and CDR2 from the germline V gene are SEHNR and FQNEAQ (reference sequence). Trimming pared 5 bases from V and 0 bases from J, leaving 13 bases between. The DNA for the CDR3 is TGTGCCAGCAGCCCAGGGGAAGTTTCTAACTATGGCTACACCTTC. It codes for CASSPGEVSNYGYTF.

This chain links TRBV19 with TRBJ1-1; D is possibly TRBD1 (6 bases). The germline V gene encodes CDR1 LNHDA and CDR2 SQIVND (reference sequence). Trimming stripped 3 bases from V and 6 bases from J, with 14 bases between. This CDR3 is built from 14 residues. CDR3: CASSMAAGVAEAFF. The CDR3 DNA is TGTGCCAGTAGTATGGCGGCAGGGGTGGCTGAAGCTTTCTTT.

CDR3 residues: CASTEGLAEFNEQFF. CDR3 sequence (DNA): TGTGCCAGCACGGAGGGGCTAGCGGAGTTCAATGAGCAGTTCTTC. The V call is TRBV28, the J call TRBJ2-1; 7 nucleotides agree with TRBD2. Germline CDR1 and CDR2: MDHEN and SYDVKM. This CDR3 is built from 15 residues. With 7 bases clipped from V and 6 bases from J, the junction kept 12 bases outside the gene matches.